This TCR beta chain appears in the sequencing data of a study of T cells after yellow fever vaccination. Via MiXCR, TCRdb re-called the 5' RACE reads, giving one row per CDR3 protein. The sample consists of some 110,000 distinct CDR3 sequences, roughly 6.8% of them appearing once. In germline, CDR1 is MDHEN, CDR2 SYDVKM. The CDR3 has 12 amino acids. V lost 6 bases, J lost 12 bases, and 17 bases lay in between. This clonotype has at least ten counts. The sequence came from a man aged 18-30 years who received the YFV17D yellow fever vaccine. This chain links TRBV28 with TRBJ1-1; D possibly corresponds to TRBD1 (5 bases). Sequencing was performed on CD4+ T cells sorted from PBMCs, taken about 49 days after the first yellow fever vaccination. DNA of the CDR3: TGTGCCAGCAGAATTATGACAGAGCAGCCTTTCTTT. Translated: CASRIMTEQPFF.